The rows below give T cell receptor beta chains drawn from one sample of a study of OX40 agonist ivuxolimab in advanced cancers. The method was immunoSEQ multiplex PCR; TCRdb's version includes in-frame clones alone and lacks a portion of them. The repertoire includes around 100,000 clones, 75% to 90% of them detected once, and roughly 0.15% sits in the top ten. The source material was CD4+ or CD8+ T cells sorted from blood, sampled in a trial of the OX40 agonist ivuxolimab. These receptors all come from an adult with an advanced solid tumor such as melanoma, head and neck, liver or kidney cancer. Both conserved end residues are part of each CDR3. The order of the fields is CDR3 protein, CDR3 DNA, D gene, V gene, J gene. D genes are given only for firm matches.

cdr3_aa: CASTKGTGYTF
cdr3_nt: TGTGCCAGTACGAAGGGTACTGGCTACACCTTC
d_call: -
v_call: TRBV19
j_call: TRBJ1-2

cdr3_aa: CASGGDRGPETQYF
cdr3_nt: TGTGCCAGCGGGGGGGACAGGGGGCCGGAGACCCAGTACTTC
d_call: TRBD1
v_call: TRBV2
j_call: TRBJ2-5

cdr3_aa: CASSQRPGLAAIDTQYF
cdr3_nt: TGCGCCAGCAGCCAACGCCCAGGACTAGCGGCAATCGATACGCAGTATTTT
d_call: TRBD2
v_call: TRBV4-1
j_call: TRBJ2-3

cdr3_aa: CAVTRTGDSPLHF
cdr3_nt: TGTGCCGTAACGAGGACAGGGGATTCACCCCTCCACTTT
d_call: TRBD1
v_call: TRBV6-1
j_call: TRBJ1-6

cdr3_aa: CASSFTGTEAFF
cdr3_nt: TGTGCCAGCAGCTTCACCGGCACTGAAGCTTTCTTT
d_call: -
v_call: TRBV5-6
j_call: TRBJ1-1

cdr3_aa: CASSVRGEYTGELFF
cdr3_nt: TGTGCCAGCAGCGTAAGGGGGGAGTATACCGGGGAGCTGTTTTTT
d_call: -
v_call: TRBV9
j_call: TRBJ2-2

cdr3_aa: CASSQDFSQPQHF
cdr3_nt: TGCGCCAGCAGCCAAGATTTCAGCCAGCCCCAGCATTTT
d_call: -
v_call: TRBV4-1
j_call: TRBJ1-5

cdr3_aa: CASSPDSFSNYGYTF
cdr3_nt: TGTGCCAGCAGCCCAGACAGTTTCTCTAACTATGGCTACACCTTC
d_call: -
v_call: TRBV7-9
j_call: TRBJ1-2

cdr3_aa: CASSLTQIGRANF
cdr3_nt: TGTGCCAGCAGCTTAACTCAAATCGGGAGGGCAAACTTC
d_call: TRBD2
v_call: TRBV7-9
j_call: TRBJ2-5

cdr3_aa: CASSSGTSGGAYNEQFF
cdr3_nt: TGCGCCAGCAGCTCAGGGACTAGCGGGGGAGCGTACAATGAGCAGTTCTTC
d_call: TRBD2
v_call: TRBV5-1
j_call: TRBJ2-1

cdr3_aa: CASSFVGASKVLFF
cdr3_nt: TGTGCCAGCAGTTTTGTCGGGGCATCTAAGGTGCTGTTTTTT
d_call: -
v_call: TRBV27
j_call: TRBJ1-4

cdr3_aa: CASSLEATGAIGWNTEAFF
cdr3_nt: TGTGCCAGCAGCTTAGAGGCAACAGGGGCTATAGGTTGGAACACTGAAGCTTTCTTT
d_call: TRBD1
v_call: TRBV7-8
j_call: TRBJ1-1

cdr3_aa: CSVVVGGGNPPYEQYF
cdr3_nt: TGCAGCGTTGTGGTCGGCGGGGGGAATCCCCCTTACGAGCAGTACTTC
d_call: TRBD2
v_call: TRBV29-1
j_call: TRBJ2-7

cdr3_aa: CASSQDLGNTIYF
cdr3_nt: TGTGCCAGCAGTCAAGACCTGGGAAACACCATATATTTT
d_call: -
v_call: TRBV11-2
j_call: TRBJ1-3

cdr3_aa: CASTASRTGDGYTF
cdr3_nt: TGTGCCAGCACTGCTTCCAGGACAGGGGATGGCTACACCTTC
d_call: TRBD1
v_call: TRBV5-4
j_call: TRBJ1-2

cdr3_aa: CASSSSGNTDTQYF
cdr3_nt: TGTGCCAGCAGCTCTAGCGGGAACACAGATACGCAGTATTTT
d_call: TRBD2
v_call: TRBV7-9
j_call: TRBJ2-3